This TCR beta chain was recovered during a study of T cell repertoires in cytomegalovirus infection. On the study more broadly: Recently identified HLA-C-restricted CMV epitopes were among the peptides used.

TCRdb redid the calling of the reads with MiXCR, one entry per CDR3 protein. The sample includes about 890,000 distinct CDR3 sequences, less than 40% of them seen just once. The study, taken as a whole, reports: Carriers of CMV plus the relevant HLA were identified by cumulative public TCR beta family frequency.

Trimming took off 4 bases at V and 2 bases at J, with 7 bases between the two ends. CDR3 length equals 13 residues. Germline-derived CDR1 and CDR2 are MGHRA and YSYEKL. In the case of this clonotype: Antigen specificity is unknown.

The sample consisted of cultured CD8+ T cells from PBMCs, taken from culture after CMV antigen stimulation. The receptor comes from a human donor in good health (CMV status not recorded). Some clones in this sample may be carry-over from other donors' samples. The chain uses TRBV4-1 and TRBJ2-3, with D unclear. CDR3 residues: CASSRTTTDTQYF. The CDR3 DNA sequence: TGCGCCAGCAGCCGAACCACCACAGATACGCAGTATTTT.